Following are 14 T cell receptor beta chains from one sample sequenced in a study of cytomegalovirus exposure and HLA in healthy donors. Both 60 Vbeta primers and 13 Jbeta primers went into the PCR. Sequenced by immunoSEQ multiplex PCR; TCRdb stores in-frame clones only, minus some. The top ten hold approximately 2.5% of the sample, which has fewer than 110,000 clones, 82% seen once. The sequencing sample was made of PBMCs. The receptors originated from a man aged 25-40 years in good health and CMV-seropositive.

The gene calls are TRBV7-9 and TRBJ2-3; 8 bases align to TRBD2. Germline lookup yields CDR1 SEHNR and CDR2 FQNEAQ (reference sequence). V lost 8 bases, J lost 6 bases, and 13 bases stayed unmatched. This CDR3 contains 15 residues. CDR3 nucleotide sequence: TGTGCCAGCGCACCCTCGGGACTAGGTCCCGATACGCAGTATTTT. Translation: CASAPSGLGPDTQYF.

The chain employs TRBV9 and TRBJ2-3, with 8 nucleotides matching TRBD1. Germline CDR1 is SGDLS and CDR2 is YYNGEE. This CDR3 is 16 amino acids long. V lost 1 base and J lost 5; bases outside the gene matches: 9. For the CDR3, the DNA is TGTGCCAGCAGCGTATCTGGACAGGGAAGATTAGATACGCAGTATTTT. This sequence encodes CASSVSGQGRLDTQYF.

This clone has a single count. The V call is TRBV30, the J call TRBJ1-1; TRBD1 is a possible D gene (6 bases). CDR3 size: 13 residues. From germline, CDR1 is GTSNPN and CDR2 SVGIG (reference sequence). The V end lost 6 bases, the J end lost 1 base, and 12 bases lay between the germline ends. CDR3 sequence reads: CACQKTGNTEAFF. For the CDR3, the DNA is TGTGCCTGTCAGAAGACAGGGAACACTGAAGCTTTCTTT.

The chain uses TRBV25-1 and TRBJ2-2; the match to TRBD2 covers 8 bases. Germline assignment: CDR1 MGHDK and CDR2 SYGVNS. The CDR3 totals 15 residues. Germline trimming cut 6 bases from V and 7 bases from J; bases unmatched to any gene: 10. CDR3 nucleotide sequence: TGTGCCAGCAGGGAGGGACTAGAGAAAAGCGGGGAGCTGTTTTTT. The encoded protein is CASREGLEKSGELFF. The whole variable domain, remainder taken from reference TRBV25-1 and TRBJ2-2, is EADIYQTPRYLVIGTGKKITLECSQTMGHDKMYWYQQDPGMELHLIHYSYGVNSTEKGDLSSESTVSRIRTEHFPLTLESARPSHTSQYLCASREGLEKSGELFFGEGSRLTVL.

The CDR3 spells CASRSMGGVAFF. DNA of the CDR3: TGTGCCAGCAGGTCAATGGGGGGAGTAGCTTTCTTT. The genes are TRBV11-2 and TRBJ1-1, with D possibly being TRBD1 (5 bases). The germline CDR1 and CDR2 sequences are SGHAT and FQNNGV. The CDR3 covers 12 residues. Trimming removed 6 bases from V and 10 bases from J, with 15 bases in between.

The chain is built from TRBV27 and TRBJ1-1, with D unresolved. Trimming took off 6 bases at V and 8 bases at J, with 16 bases between the two ends. This CDR3 is 13 amino acids long. CDR1 is MNHEY, CDR2 SMNVEV, per germline (reference sequence). This CDR3 reads CASRPKERVEAFF. The CDR3 DNA reads as TGTGCCAGCAGGCCAAAAGAGCGGGTCGAAGCTTTCTTT.

A few counts support this clone. The chain combines TRBV9 with TRBJ1-5; TRBD1 is a possible D gene (5 bases). V gave up 0 bases and J gave up 13 bases, with 14 bases separating them. The CDR3 covers 13 residues. Germline CDR1 reads SGDLS; CDR2 reads YYNGEE. The chain's CDR3 is CASSVAEGAAQHF. DNA for the CDR3: TGTGCCAGCAGCGTAGCCGAAGGGGCGGCACAGCATTTT. The variable domain in full, with the rest retrieved from reference TRBV9 and TRBJ1-5, is DSGVTQTPKHLITATGQRVTLRCSPRSGDLSVYWYQQSLDQGLQFLIQYYNGEERAKGNILERFSAQQFPDLHSELNLSSLELGDSALYFCASSVAEGAAQHFGDGTRLSIL.

The V call is TRBV5-4, the J call TRBJ1-1; D is unresolved. The CDR3 extends over 17 amino acids. V lost 3 bases and J 4 bases, leaving 22 bases between the germline ends. CDR1 is SGHNT and CDR2 is YYREEE in the germline V gene (reference sequence). The CDR3 reads CASSSQTGRWGGTEAFF. In DNA form, the CDR3 reads TGTGCCAGCAGCTCCCAAACGGGCCGCTGGGGAGGCACTGAAGCTTTCTTT.

The chain couples TRBV5-1 to TRBJ1-4, with D possibly being TRBD1 (6 bases). The germline V gene has CDR1 SGHRS and CDR2 YFSETQ. This CDR3 is 14 amino acids long. The ends were cut back, 0 bases at V and 4 bases at J, with 7 bases in the middle. The CDR3 protein is CASSLVGGNEKLFF. The DNA for the CDR3 is TGCGCCAGCAGCTTGGTAGGGGGTAATGAAAAACTGTTTTTT.

This clone was counted a few times. The V and J genes are TRBV19 and TRBJ2-3; tentatively, D is TRBD2 (6 bases). Trimming stripped 3 bases from V and 6 bases from J, with 19 bases between. The V gene's germline CDR1 is LNHDA and CDR2 SQIVND (reference sequence). The CDR3 is 16 residues long. The CDR3, as DNA: TGTGCCAGTAGTATGCCCGGGGCGGGAAGGATGGATACGCAGTATTTT. Translation gives CASSMPGAGRMDTQYF. The full variable domain, with the rest looked up from reference TRBV19 and TRBJ2-3, is DGGITQSPKYLFRKEGQNVTLSCEQNLNHDAMYWYRQDPGQGLRLIYYSQIVNDFQKGDIAEGYSVSREKKESFPLTVTSAQKNPTAFYLCASSMPGAGRMDTQYFGPGTRLTVL.

The J gene is TRBJ1-6, the V gene TRBV30, with 10 bases aligning to TRBD1. Looked up from germline, CDR1 is GTSNPN and CDR2 is SVGIG (reference sequence). This CDR3 has 17 residues. Trimming removed 0 bases from V and 7 bases from J; junction bases left unmatched: 9. CDR3 DNA: TGTGCCTGGAGTGTACCTGTGGGGACAGGGGCCAATTCACCCCTCCACTTT. Protein: CAWSVPVGTGANSPLHF.

This chain links TRBV10-2 with TRBJ2-7, with D uncertain. The germline gives CDR1 WSHSY, CDR2 SAAADI. The CDR3 is 12 residues long. The ends were cut back, 3 bases at V and 7 bases at J, with 10 bases in the middle. CDR3 nucleotide sequence: TGCGCCAGCAGTGAAATCGCCGGGGAGCAGTACTTC. Its translation: CASSEIAGEQYF.

The CDR3 reads CASISANYGYTF. The CDR3 coding sequence is TGCGCCAGTATATCAGCTAACTATGGCTACACCTTC. The rearrangement uses TRBV5-1 and TRBJ1-2; D unresolved. The CDR3 consists of 12 residues. Trimming took off 8 bases at V and 0 bases at J, with 8 bases between the two ends. CDR1 and CDR2 (germline): SGHRS, YFSETQ.

In this sample, this clone turned up once. The J gene is TRBJ2-5, the V gene TRBV5-6, with a tentative D call TRBD1 (6 bases). V shed 4 bases and J shed 2 bases, with 12 bases lying between them. The V gene's germline CDR1 is SGHDT and CDR2 YYEEEE. The CDR3 covers 14 residues. This CDR3 is CASSQGTRQETQYF. CDR3 nucleotide sequence: TGTGCCAGCAGCCAGGGGACAAGACAAGAGACCCAGTACTTC.